These T cell receptor beta chains were read from a single sample in a study of blood T cell repertoires in COVID-19. The repertoire was sequenced with immunoSEQ multiplex PCR; TCRdb's copy has only in-frame clones and lacks some. The sample lists about 28,000 clones, roughly 76% occurring once. The sequenced sample consisted of peripheral blood. The receptor source for this set is a man between 65 and 85 years old with acute or convalescent COVID-19. The conserved cysteine and the conserved F or W are not part of the CDR3 here. Each record gives: CDR3 length, J gene, V gene, CDR3 protein.

CDR3 length: 12; J gene: TRBJ2-3; V gene: TRBV6-4; CDR3 protein: ASSAGGTGTSQY
CDR3 length: 14; J gene: TRBJ2-5; V gene: TRBV9; CDR3 protein: ASSVGAYSNQETQY
CDR3 length: 11; J gene: TRBJ1-1; V gene: TRBV5-5; CDR3 protein: ASTPGGVTEAF
CDR3 length: 13; J gene: TRBJ1-1; V gene: TRBV13; CDR3 protein: ASSNRQGVPTEAF
CDR3 length: 13; J gene: TRBJ1-6; V gene: TRBV5-4; CDR3 protein: ASSLEQTVNSPLH
CDR3 length: 10; J gene: TRBJ1-5; V gene: TRBV29-1; CDR3 protein: SVGQGRQPQH
CDR3 length: 13; J gene: TRBJ1-1; V gene: TRBV7-8; CDR3 protein: ASSLGGSMNTEAF
CDR3 length: 12; J gene: TRBJ1-2; V gene: TRBV6-1; CDR3 protein: ASSEQTGAGGYT
CDR3 length: 13; J gene: TRBJ1-5; V gene: TRBV7-2; CDR3 protein: ASSPRGGYNQPQH
CDR3 length: 12; J gene: TRBJ1-4; V gene: TRBV2; CDR3 protein: ASRQGALGEKLF
CDR3 length: 13; J gene: TRBJ2-2; V gene: TRBV5-1; CDR3 protein: ASSLGAGASGELF
CDR3 length: 11; J gene: TRBJ1-1; V gene: TRBV19; CDR3 protein: ATQGAVGTEAF
CDR3 length: 11; J gene: TRBJ2-2; V gene: TRBV7-8; CDR3 protein: ATRRGKAGELF
CDR3 length: 14; J gene: TRBJ2-5; V gene: TRBV28; CDR3 protein: ASSSTRLAVQETQY
CDR3 length: 15; J gene: TRBJ2-1; V gene: TRBV6-2/TRBV6-3; CDR3 protein: ASSPPGLAGGKNEQF
CDR3 length: 11; J gene: TRBJ2-1; V gene: TRBV7-6; CDR3 protein: ASSLRPNGEQF
CDR3 length: 13; J gene: TRBJ2-3; V gene: TRBV18; CDR3 protein: ASSLLQGAQNTQY
CDR3 length: 12; J gene: TRBJ2-7; V gene: TRBV28; CDR3 protein: ASSLNRVGYEQY
CDR3 length: 13; J gene: TRBJ2-3; V gene: TRBV5-4; CDR3 protein: ASSPGGLLTDTQY
CDR3 length: 11; J gene: TRBJ1-2; V gene: TRBV30; CDR3 protein: AWSVMGGRGYT
CDR3 length: 12; J gene: TRBJ1-2; V gene: TRBV27; CDR3 protein: ASRPRDRGYGYT
CDR3 length: 13; J gene: TRBJ2-7; V gene: TRBV21-1; CDR3 protein: ASSKRENVKDEQY
CDR3 length: 12; J gene: TRBJ2-2; V gene: TRBV10-3; CDR3 protein: AISRQGYTGELF
CDR3 length: 13; J gene: TRBJ2-2; V gene: TRBV19; CDR3 protein: ASSASGAPTGELF
CDR3 length: 13; J gene: TRBJ2-7; V gene: TRBV24-1; CDR3 protein: ATSDSSGSVSEQY
CDR3 length: 11; J gene: TRBJ1-2; V gene: TRBV14; CDR3 protein: ASSQQTNYGYT
CDR3 length: 15; J gene: TRBJ1-1; V gene: TRBV6-2/TRBV6-3; CDR3 protein: ASSYSNPLSGNTEAF